This T cell receptor (beta chain) was found in a study of human T cells and chemical hapten exposure. Study summary: Patch tests put 0.01% DPC on the upper back, read at 6 days. Findings of the study overall: The study found that PT1 expanded TCR counts correlated positively with patch test score.

Within the library, unique molecular identifiers were attached to each individual cDNA molecule. Authors' analysis steps: The number of TCRs in each sample had a median of approximately 90,000 and spanned 23,224 to 690,600. TCRdb ran MiXCR on the RACE reads and lists one entry per CDR3 protein. The V and J calls here are based on TCRdb, not the publication. The sample yields 95,000 or so distinct CDR3 sequences, approximately 10% seen once. In regard to this clonotype: The target antigen is unknown.

This CDR3 is built from 18 residues. The germline V gene has CDR1 LGHDT and CDR2 YNNKEL (reference sequence). With 1 base clipped from V and 0 bases from J, the junction kept 5 bases outside the gene matches. Time point of the sample: patch test 2, 6 weeks after DPC sensitization. The treatment denotes: therapeutic diphenylcyclopropenone sensitization with weekly scalp DPC. The sequence came from a middle-aged woman with alopecia areata. Some clones in this sample may be carry-over from other donors' samples. The genes are TRBV3-1 and TRBJ2-1, with 11 bases aligning to TRBD2. The sample was whole blood, taken in connection with sensitization to the hapten diphenylcyclopropenone (DPC). CDR3 amino acids: CASSQGASGRSSYNEQFF. CDR3 DNA: TGTGCCAGCAGCCAAGGGGCTAGCGGGAGGAGCTCCTACAATGAGCAGTTCTTC.